These T cell receptor beta chains were read from a single sample in a study of Graves' ophthalmopathy and Graves' hyperthyroidism. TCRdb called the multiplex PCR reads again in MiXCR, with one record for every CDR3 protein. Here the sample spans fewer than 350,000 distinct CDR3 sequences, roughly 16% being singletons. Sequencing was done on a sample of peripheral blood. These receptor sequences come from an adult man with Graves' ophthalmopathy. The CDR3 runs from the conserved cysteine through the conserved F or W. Fields, in order: V gene, clone size, D gene, J gene, CDR3 protein, CDR3 DNA. The D gene is left open where the match is weak. Only some rows state a clone size, as once, few, many or a class for expanded clones.

>TRBV7-3|many|TRBD2|TRBJ2-7
CASSLTAGAFHEQYF
TGTGCCAGCAGCTTAACCGCGGGAGCCTTCCACGAGCAGTACTTC
>TRBV20-1|many|-|TRBJ1-6
CSAPMGSAIYNSPLHF
TGCAGTGCCCCCATGGGCAGCGCCATCTATAATTCACCCCTCCACTTT
>TRBV7-3|-|-|TRBJ1-1
CASSLGDLSEAFF
TGTGCCAGCAGCCTAGGGGACCTATCTGAAGCTTTCTTT
>TRBV5-5|once|-|TRBJ1-5
CASSLDIGEAQHF
TGTGCCAGCAGCTTGGATATTGGGGAGGCCCAGCATTTT
>TRBV6-5|many|-|TRBJ2-1
CASSYSVSASLPEQFF
TGTGCCAGCAGTTATTCTGTGTCGGCCTCTCTCCCTGAGCAGTTCTTC
>TRBV5-1|many|-|TRBJ2-5
CASSADYRQETQYF
TGCGCCAGCAGCGCGGACTACCGACAAGAGACCCAGTACTTC
>TRBV11-2|many|-|TRBJ2-4
CASSLDRHLSGTQYF
TGTGCCAGCAGCCTCGACAGGCACCTATCGGGGACTCAGTACTTC
>TRBV6-5|many|-|TRBJ2-5
CASSRGNQETQYF
TGTGCCAGCAGCCGGGGGAACCAAGAGACCCAGTACTTC
>TRBV6-2/TRBV6-3|many|TRBD1|TRBJ1-5
CASSYWGQGKNQPQHF
TGTGCCAGCAGTTACTGGGGACAGGGTAAGAATCAGCCCCAGCATTTT
>TRBV12-3/TRBV12-4|-|-|TRBJ1-5
CASSLIFSNQPQHF
TGTGCCAGCAGTTTAATATTTAGCAATCAGCCCCAGCATTTT
>TRBV15|many|TRBD1|TRBJ2-5
CATRQDRGTKTQYF
TGTGCCACCAGGCAGGACAGGGGTACAAAGACCCAGTACTTC
>TRBV6-1|-|-|TRBJ1-1
CASMRTRNTEAFF
TGTGCCAGCATGAGGACGAGGAACACTGAAGCTTTCTTT
>TRBV5-1|many|-|TRBJ1-1
CASSLDGGPNTEAFF
TGCGCCAGCAGCTTGGATGGGGGACCGAACACTGAAGCTTTCTTT
>TRBV6-2/TRBV6-3|many|-|TRBJ2-5
CASTAPPDQYF
TGTGCCAGCACGGCACCCCCGGACCAGTACTTC
>TRBV19|once|TRBD1|TRBJ1-6
CASSKILGQGDSPLHF
TGTGCCAGTAGTAAGATCCTGGGACAGGGTGATTCACCCCTCCACTTT
>TRBV7-9|many|-|TRBJ1-6
CASSGPGVNSPLHF
TGTGCCAGCAGCGGTCCTGGGGTTAATTCACCCCTCCACTTT
>TRBV4-3|few|TRBD1|TRBJ1-1
CASSQPLQGNTEAYF
TGCGCCAGCAGCCAGCCGCTACAGGGGAACACTGAAGCTTACTTT
>TRBV24-1|-|-|TRBJ2-7
CATSDLQGPEQYF
TGTGCCACCAGTGATTTGCAAGGTCCCGAGCAGTACTTC
>TRBV7-7|many|TRBD2|TRBJ2-5
CASSLVGLAEKETQYF
TGTGCTAGCAGCTTAGTGGGACTAGCGGAGAAAGAGACCCAGTACTTC
>TRBV12-3/TRBV12-4|many|-|TRBJ2-5
CASSNQETQYF
TGTGCCAGCAGCAACCAAGAGACCCAGTACTTC
>TRBV10-1|many|-|TRBJ2-2
CATGQNTGELFF
TGCGCCACGGGACAAAACACCGGGGAGCTGTTTTTT
>TRBV5-1|many|TRBD1|TRBJ2-6
CASSTGTGSGANVLTF
TGCGCCAGCAGCACAGGGACAGGGAGCGGGGCCAACGTCCTGACTTTC
>TRBV30|many|TRBD2|TRBJ2-2
CAWRTSSGTGELFF
TGTGCCTGGAGGACTAGCTCGGGCACCGGGGAGCTGTTTTTT
>TRBV27|-|-|TRBJ2-7
CASSNLGYEQYF
TGTGCCAGCAGTAACCTTGGTTACGAGCAGTACTTC
>TRBV5-1|many|TRBD1|TRBJ1-1
CASSPDRVGTEAFF
TGCGCCAGCAGCCCAGACAGGGTGGGTACTGAAGCTTTCTTT
>TRBV2|many|TRBD1|TRBJ1-5
CASGQGRGNQPQHF
TGTGCCAGTGGACAGGGCCGGGGGAATCAGCCCCAGCATTTT
>TRBV6-5|many|TRBD1|TRBJ1-2
CASTSGTGLYGYTF
TGTGCCAGCACCTCCGGGACAGGATTGTATGGCTACACCTTC
>TRBV4-2|many|-|TRBJ2-5
CASSHRNRGGETQYF
TGTGCCAGCAGCCATCGCAACAGGGGGGGAGAGACCCAGTACTTC
>TRBV20-1|many|TRBD1|TRBJ2-2
CSAHRGGSVDTGELFF
TGCAGTGCCCACCGAGGGGGCTCCGTTGACACCGGGGAGCTGTTTTTT
>TRBV12-3/TRBV12-4|-|-|TRBJ2-7
CASSLADTQDYEQYF
TGTGCCAGCAGTTTAGCGGACACCCAGGACTACGAGCAGTACTTC
>TRBV27|-|TRBD1|TRBJ2-2
CASRDRGYTGELFF
TGTGCCAGTAGGGACAGGGGTTATACCGGGGAGCTGTTTTTT
>TRBV20-1|many|TRBD1|TRBJ2-7
CSANRPDRDADEQYF
TGCAGTGCAAACAGACCAGACAGGGACGCCGACGAGCAGTACTTC
>TRBV28|many|TRBD1|TRBJ2-7
CASRGQTYEQYF
TGTGCCAGCAGGGGACAGACTTACGAGCAGTACTTC
>TRBV4-1|many|-|TRBJ2-5
CASSLARAETQYF
TGCGCCAGCAGCCTAGCCAGAGCAGAGACCCAGTACTTC
>TRBV24-1|many|TRBD1|TRBJ1-5
CATSDTGAGNQPQHF
TGTGCCACCAGTGATACAGGGGCTGGCAATCAGCCCCAGCATTTT
>TRBV20-1|many|-|TRBJ2-4
CSARDPVPPKDIQYF
TGCAGTGCTAGAGATCCAGTCCCTCCCAAGGACATTCAGTACTTC
>TRBV6-5|many|-|TRBJ2-7
CASSYNIRSYEQYF
TGTGCCAGCAGTTATAACATCCGCTCCTACGAGCAGTACTTC
>TRBV11-1|many|-|TRBJ1-1
CASSLFIGGRGNTEAFF
TGTGCCAGCAGCTTATTTATCGGGGGACGGGGGAACACTGAAGCTTTCTTT
>TRBV30|many|-|TRBJ1-2
CAWRTPLTGINYGYTF
TGTGCCTGGAGGACGCCCCTCACCGGGATTAACTATGGCTACACCTTC
>TRBV2|many|-|TRBJ2-7
CASSVEGGVSYEQYF
TGTGCCAGCAGTGTTGAGGGGGGCGTCTCCTACGAGCAGTACTTC
>TRBV6-2/TRBV6-3|many|TRBD2|TRBJ2-7
CASSYVRGSAEQYF
TGTGCCAGCAGTTACGTGCGGGGGAGCGCCGAGCAGTACTTC
>TRBV12-3/TRBV12-4|many|-|TRBJ2-6
CASYGNSGANVLTF
TGTGCCAGCTACGGCAACTCTGGGGCCAACGTCCTGACTTTC